These T cell receptor beta chains were read from a single sample in a study of T cell responses to AZD1222 COVID-19 vaccine. The data were produced by immunoSEQ multiplex PCR, yet TCRdb's version contains in-frame clones alone and is incomplete. The sample yields tens of thousands of clones, approximately 90% seen once. The source material was peripheral blood, sampled on day 0 of AZD1222 vaccination. The receptors derive from an adult in good health. Both conserved end residues are part of each CDR3. The D gene is left open where the match is weak. Rows give clone size only sometimes, using once, few, many, or a class for an expanded clone.

>TRBJ2-5|14|TRBV6-5|NA|NA
TGTGCCAGCAGTTACGGGGCAGGACAAGAGACCCAGTACTTC
CASSYGAGQETQYF
>TRBJ2-1|12|TRBV9|NA|few
TGTGCCAGCAGCGTAGATGCAAGTGAGCAGTTCTTC
CASSVDASEQFF
>TRBJ1-3|18|TRBV10-3|TRBD1|NA
TGTGCCATCAGCGAGTGGTGGACAGGGAAGACGGCTGGAAACACCATATATTTT
CAISEWWTGKTAGNTIYF
>TRBJ2-3|12|TRBV19|NA|once
TGTGCCAGTAGTATATCCACAGATACGCAGTATTTT
CASSISTDTQYF
>TRBJ2-7|14|TRBV14|TRBD2|NA
TGTGCCAGCAGCCAAGTTGCGGGAGGGGGCGAGCAGTACTTC
CASSQVAGGGEQYF
>TRBJ2-1|17|TRBV7-6|NA|NA
TGTGCCAGCAGCCACAACTCAGGACCTAGTCTGCGCAATGAGCAGTTCTTC
CASSHNSGPSLRNEQFF
>TRBJ2-3|13|TRBV10-1|NA|NA
TGCGCCAGCAGGCTTAGCGTCTCAGATACGCAGTATTTT
CASRLSVSDTQYF
>TRBJ2-2|15|TRBV4-2|TRBD2|NA
TGTGCCAGCAGCCCTCCTGCGCGGGGGACCGGGGAGCTGTTTTTT
CASSPPARGTGELFF
>TRBJ2-5|15|TRBV24-1|NA|once
TGTGCCACCAGTGACAACCAGCAGGGACGAGAGACCCAGTACTTC
CATSDNQQGRETQYF
>TRBJ2-7|14|TRBV29-1|NA|NA
TGCAGCGTTGATGTCTCGGCTAGCCCTTACGAGCAGTACTTC
CSVDVSASPYEQYF
>TRBJ1-4|14|TRBV19|NA|NA
TGTGCCAGTAGTATGGGAGGGTTGTCAGGAAAACTGTTTTTT
CASSMGGLSGKLFF
>TRBJ1-2|14|TRBV15|TRBD1|once
TGTGCCACCAGCAAACAGGGGGCGAACTATGGCTACACCTTC
CATSKQGANYGYTF
>TRBJ1-4|14|TRBV6-5|NA|once
TGTGCCAGCGACGGAGGGGGGTTTGATGAAAAACTGTTTTTT
CASDGGGFDEKLFF
>TRBJ1-1|17|TRBV4-1|NA|NA
TGCGCCAGCAGCCTAACTCAGGGAATGGTCCGAGACACTGAAGCTTTCTTT
CASSLTQGMVRDTEAFF
>TRBJ1-1|15|TRBV7-8|TRBD1|NA
TGTGCCAGCAGCTTGAGACAGGGCCTGAACACTGAAGCTTTCTTT
CASSLRQGLNTEAFF
>TRBJ1-4|16|TRBV7-3|TRBD1|NA
TGTGCCAGCAGCTTAACTATAACAGGGGTGGACGAAAAACTGTTTTTT
CASSLTITGVDEKLFF
>TRBJ2-2|15|TRBV2|TRBD2|NA
TGTGCCAGCAGTAAGCGGGAGGGCCGGGCCGGGGAGCTGTTTTTT
CASSKREGRAGELFF
>TRBJ2-2|17|TRBV2|NA|NA
TGTGCCAGCAGTGGTTATTCAGGGGGGATTAACACCGGGGAGCTGTTTTTT
CASSGYSGGINTGELFF
>TRBJ2-5|17|TRBV5-1|NA|NA
TGCGCCAGCAGCTTGGTGGGGACATGGGGGGTGACTGAGACCCAGTACTTC
CASSLVGTWGVTETQYF
>TRBJ1-5|13|TRBV19|NA|NA
TGTGCCAGTCGGGACATTCGCAATCAGCCCCAGCATTTT
CASRDIRNQPQHF
>TRBJ2-3|13|TRBV27|NA|NA
TGTGCCAGCTCGCCGCGGGAAGGGGATACGCAGTATTTT
CASSPREGDTQYF
>TRBJ2-7|15|TRBV18|TRBD2|NA
TGTGCCAGCTCACTTATGCGGGGGAGCTCCTACGAGCAGTACTTC
CASSLMRGSSYEQYF